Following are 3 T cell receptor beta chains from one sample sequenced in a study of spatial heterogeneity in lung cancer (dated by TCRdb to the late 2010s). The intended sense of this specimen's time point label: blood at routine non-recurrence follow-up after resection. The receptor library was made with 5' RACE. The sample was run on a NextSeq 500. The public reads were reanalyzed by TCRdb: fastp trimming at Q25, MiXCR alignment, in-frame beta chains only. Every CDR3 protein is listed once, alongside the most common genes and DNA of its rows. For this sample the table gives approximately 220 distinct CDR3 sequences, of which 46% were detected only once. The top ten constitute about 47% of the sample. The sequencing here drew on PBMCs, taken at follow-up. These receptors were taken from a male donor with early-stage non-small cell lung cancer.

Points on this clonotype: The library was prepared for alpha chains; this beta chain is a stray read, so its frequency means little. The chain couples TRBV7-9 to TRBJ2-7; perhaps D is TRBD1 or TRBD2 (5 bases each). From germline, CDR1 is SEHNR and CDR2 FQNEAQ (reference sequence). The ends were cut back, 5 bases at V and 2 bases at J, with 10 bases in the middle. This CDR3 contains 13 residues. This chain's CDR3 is CASSRDAAYEQYF. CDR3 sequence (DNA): TGTGCCAGCAGCCGGGACGCTGCCTACGAGCAGTACTTC.

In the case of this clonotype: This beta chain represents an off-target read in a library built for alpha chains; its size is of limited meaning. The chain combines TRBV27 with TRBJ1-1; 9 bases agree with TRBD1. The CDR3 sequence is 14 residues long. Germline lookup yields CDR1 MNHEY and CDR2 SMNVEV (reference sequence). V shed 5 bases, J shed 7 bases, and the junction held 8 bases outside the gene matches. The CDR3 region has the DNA TGTGCCAGCAGTCTAACAGGGGGCGCGGTTGAAGCTTTCTTT. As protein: CASSLTGGAVEAFF.

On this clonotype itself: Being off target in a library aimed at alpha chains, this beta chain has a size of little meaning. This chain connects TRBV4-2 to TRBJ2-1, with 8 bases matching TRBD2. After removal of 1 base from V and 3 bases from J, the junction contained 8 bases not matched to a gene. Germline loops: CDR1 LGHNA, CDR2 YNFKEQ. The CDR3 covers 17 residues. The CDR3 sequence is CASSQGLTSAFYNEQFF. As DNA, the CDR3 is TGTGCCAGCAGCCAAGGGCTGACTAGCGCTTTCTACAATGAGCAGTTCTTC.